Listed below are T cell receptor beta chains from one sample, sequenced in a study of CXCR3-negative and CXCR3-positive naive CD8 T cells. One entry per CDR3 protein, without DNA, is what TCRdb gives after re-calling the 5' RACE reads. Recorded for this sample: over 100,000 distinct CDR3 sequences. Sequenced: naive CXCR3- CD8+ T cells from blood. Source of these receptors: a human donor in good health. Some clones in this sample may be carry-over from other donors' samples. The CDR3 runs from the conserved cysteine through the conserved F or W.

V gene	J gene	CDR3 protein
TRBV28	TRBJ1-5	CASNPRQGAQPQHF
TRBV29-1	TRBJ2-7	CSALPTPGQGPYEQYF
TRBV4-1	TRBJ2-1	CASSHGGGAASYNEQFF
TRBV19	TRBJ2-7	CASSIGYRGEQYF
TRBV7-9	TRBJ2-3	CASTGPPASGPSTDTQYF
TRBV3-1	TRBJ2-5	CASSKTSQETQYF
TRBV1	TRBJ2-4	CTSSHPSLTGPLAKNIQYF
TRBV10-3	TRBJ2-7	CAISPGQGYYEQYF
TRBV7-6	TRBJ2-1	CASSGGGGLAGGSNEQFF
TRBV19	TRBJ2-5	CASSISHGTSEETQYF
TRBV4-1	TRBJ2-1	CASVYYNDQFF
TRBV27	TRBJ2-7	CASSRDREFREQYF
TRBV7-3	TRBJ2-7	CASSPSYGSYEQYF
TRBV12-3/TRBV12-4	TRBJ2-4	CASSESGTGVAKNIQYF
TRBV28	TRBJ2-5	CASKGRASGQETQYF
TRBV19	TRBJ2-1	CASSLAGSSSEQFF
TRBV7-8	TRBJ2-5	CASSSPAGTGTQETQYF
TRBV28	TRBJ2-5	CASSLSAGTETQYF
TRBV28	TRBJ1-1	CASSFRLSGLNTEAFF
TRBV7-3	TRBJ2-5	CASSNGGGRETQYF
TRBV5-4	TRBJ2-1	CASSPNPAGEGNEQFF
TRBV6-1	TRBJ2-1	CASGDRGLYNEQFF